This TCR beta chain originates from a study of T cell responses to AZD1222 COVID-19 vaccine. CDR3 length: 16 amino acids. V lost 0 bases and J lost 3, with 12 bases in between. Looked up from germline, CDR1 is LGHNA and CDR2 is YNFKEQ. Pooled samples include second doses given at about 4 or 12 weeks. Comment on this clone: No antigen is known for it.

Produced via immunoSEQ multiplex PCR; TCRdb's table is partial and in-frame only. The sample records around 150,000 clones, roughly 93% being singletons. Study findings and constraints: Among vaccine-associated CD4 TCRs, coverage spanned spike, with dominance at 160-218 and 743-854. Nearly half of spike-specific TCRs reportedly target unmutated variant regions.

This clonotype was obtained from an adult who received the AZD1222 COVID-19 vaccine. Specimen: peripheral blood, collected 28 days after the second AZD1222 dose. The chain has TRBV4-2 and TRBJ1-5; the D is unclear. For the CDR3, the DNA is TGTGCCAGCAGCCAAGACGGTCAGGCCGTCAATCAGCCCCAGCATTTT. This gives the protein CASSQDGQAVNQPQHF.